The following is a TCR beta chain sequence with its context. Its matching antigen is unknown. The data belong to a study of PD-L1 blockade in urothelial cancer. TCRdb's table, derived via immunoSEQ multiplex PCR, lists solely in-frame clones and lacks some. The sample contains more than 85,000 clones, around 93% of which appear only once. Whole-study findings and limits: Tumor-associated clones in the blood of durable-benefit patients grew more at 3 weeks.

After removal of 0 bases from V and 6 bases from J, the junction contained 2 bases not matched to a gene. Germline CDR1 and CDR2: LGHNA and YNFKEQ. The CDR3 extends over 15 amino acids. The sequenced sample was PBMCs, obtained around atezolizumab (anti-PD-L1) treatment. This receptor was identified in a woman of 80 years or more with urothelial cancer. The chain employs TRBV4-2 and TRBJ1-5; 10 bases align to TRBD1. CDR3 protein: CASSQERTGGQPQHF. In nucleotides, the CDR3 is TGTGCCAGCAGCCAAGAAAGGACAGGGGGTCAGCCCCAGCATTTT.